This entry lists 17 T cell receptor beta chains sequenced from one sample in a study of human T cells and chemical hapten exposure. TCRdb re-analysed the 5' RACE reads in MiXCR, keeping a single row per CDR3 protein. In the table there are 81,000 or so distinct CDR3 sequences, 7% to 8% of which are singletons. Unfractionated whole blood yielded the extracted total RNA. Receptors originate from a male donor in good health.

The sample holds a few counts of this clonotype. In DNA, the CDR3 is TGTGCCAGCAGCCTGGGGAGCCACACTGAAGCTTTCTTT. Its protein product is CASSLGSHTEAFF. J is TRBJ1-1 and V is TRBV11-2; D is unclear. CDR3 length: 13 amino acids. V shed 5 bases and J shed 3 bases, with 10 bases lying between them. Germline lookup yields CDR1 SGHAT and CDR2 FQNNGV. Based on the CDR3 plus reference TRBV11-2 and TRBJ1-1, the full variable domain is EAGVAQSPRYKIIEKRQSVAFWCNPISGHATLYWYQQILGQGPKLLIQFQNNGVVDDSQLPKDRFSAERLKGVDSTLKIQPAKLEDSAVYLCASSLGSHTEAFFGQGTRLTVV.

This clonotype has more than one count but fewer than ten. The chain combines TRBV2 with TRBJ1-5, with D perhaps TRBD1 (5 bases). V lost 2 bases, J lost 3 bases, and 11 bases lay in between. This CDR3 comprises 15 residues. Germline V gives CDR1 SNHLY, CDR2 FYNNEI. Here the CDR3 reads CASSERGAVNQPQHF. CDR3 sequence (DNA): TGTGCCAGCAGTGAAAGAGGGGCCGTCAATCAGCCCCAGCATTTT.

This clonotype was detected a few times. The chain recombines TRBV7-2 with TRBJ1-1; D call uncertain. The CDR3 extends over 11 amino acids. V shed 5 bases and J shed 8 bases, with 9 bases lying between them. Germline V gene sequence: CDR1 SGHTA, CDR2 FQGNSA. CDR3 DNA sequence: TGTGCCAGCAGCCCACTTAAGGAAGCTTTCTTT. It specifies CASSPLKEAFF. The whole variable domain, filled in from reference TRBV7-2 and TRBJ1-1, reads GAGVSQSPSNKVTEKGKDVELRCDPISGHTALYWYRQSLGQGLEFLIYFQGNSAPDKSGLPSDRFSAERTGGSVSTLTIQRTQQEDSAVYLCASSPLKEAFFGQGTRLTVV.

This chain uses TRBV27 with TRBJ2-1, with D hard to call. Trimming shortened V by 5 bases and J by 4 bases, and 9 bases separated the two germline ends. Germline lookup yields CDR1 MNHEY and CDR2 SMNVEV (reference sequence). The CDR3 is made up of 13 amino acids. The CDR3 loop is CASSVDRYNEQFF. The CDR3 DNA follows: TGTGCCAGCAGTGTGGACCGTTACAATGAGCAGTTCTTC.

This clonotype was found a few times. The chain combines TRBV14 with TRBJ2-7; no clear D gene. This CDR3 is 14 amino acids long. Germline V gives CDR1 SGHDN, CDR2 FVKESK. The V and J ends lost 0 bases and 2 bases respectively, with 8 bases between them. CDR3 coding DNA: TGTGCCAGCAGCCAAGACCTAAATACCTACGAGCAGTACTTC. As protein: CASSQDLNTYEQYF.

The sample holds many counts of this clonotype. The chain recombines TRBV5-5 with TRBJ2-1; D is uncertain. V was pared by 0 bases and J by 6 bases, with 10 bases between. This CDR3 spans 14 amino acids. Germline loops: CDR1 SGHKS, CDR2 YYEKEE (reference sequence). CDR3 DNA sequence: TGTGCCAGCAGCTTGGCCCAGGCCTTCAATGAGCAGTTCTTC. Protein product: CASSLAQAFNEQFF.

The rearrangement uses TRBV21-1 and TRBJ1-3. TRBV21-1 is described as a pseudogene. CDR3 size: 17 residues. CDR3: CASSKVRMGNSGNTIYF. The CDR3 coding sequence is TGTGCCAGCAGCAAAGTCAGAATGGGGAACTCTGGAAACACCATATATTTT.

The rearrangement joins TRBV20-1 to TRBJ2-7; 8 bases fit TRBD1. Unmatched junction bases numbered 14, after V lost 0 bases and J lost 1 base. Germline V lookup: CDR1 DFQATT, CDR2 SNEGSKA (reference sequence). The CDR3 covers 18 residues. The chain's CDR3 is CSARDMDRGQGVSYEQYF. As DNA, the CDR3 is TGCAGTGCTAGAGATATGGATCGCGGACAGGGAGTTTCCTACGAGCAGTACTTC.

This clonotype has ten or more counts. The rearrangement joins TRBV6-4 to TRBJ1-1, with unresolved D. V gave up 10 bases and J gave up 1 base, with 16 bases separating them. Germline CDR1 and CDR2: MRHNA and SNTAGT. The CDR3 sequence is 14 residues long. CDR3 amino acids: CATAPKPENTEAFF. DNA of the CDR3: TGTGCCACCGCTCCCAAACCCGAGAACACTGAAGCTTTCTTT.

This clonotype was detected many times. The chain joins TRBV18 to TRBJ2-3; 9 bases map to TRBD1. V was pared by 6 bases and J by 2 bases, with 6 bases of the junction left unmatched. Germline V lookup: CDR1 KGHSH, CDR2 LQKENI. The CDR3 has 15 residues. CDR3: CASSPWTGATDTQYF. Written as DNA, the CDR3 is TGTGCCAGCTCCCCTTGGACAGGGGCCACAGATACGCAGTATTTT.

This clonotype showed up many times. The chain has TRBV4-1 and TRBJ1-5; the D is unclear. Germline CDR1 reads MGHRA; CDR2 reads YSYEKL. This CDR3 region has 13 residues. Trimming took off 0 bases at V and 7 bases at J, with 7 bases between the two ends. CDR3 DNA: TGCGCCAGCAGCCAAGAGGGTGGCCAGCCCCAGCATTTT. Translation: CASSQEGGQPQHF.

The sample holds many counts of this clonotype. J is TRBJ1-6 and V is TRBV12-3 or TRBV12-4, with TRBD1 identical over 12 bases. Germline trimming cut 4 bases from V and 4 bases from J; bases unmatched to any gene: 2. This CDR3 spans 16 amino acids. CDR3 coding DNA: TGTGCCAGCAGTTCGGGACAGGGGGCTTATAATTCACCCCTCCACTTT. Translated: CASSSGQGAYNSPLHF.

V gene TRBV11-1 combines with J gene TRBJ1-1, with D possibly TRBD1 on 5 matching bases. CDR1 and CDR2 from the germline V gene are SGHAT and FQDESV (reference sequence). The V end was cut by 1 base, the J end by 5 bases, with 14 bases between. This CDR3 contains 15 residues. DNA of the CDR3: TGTGCCAGCAGCTTAGTCCAGGGTGGTCGGACTGAAGCTTTCTTT. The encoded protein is CASSLVQGGRTEAFF.

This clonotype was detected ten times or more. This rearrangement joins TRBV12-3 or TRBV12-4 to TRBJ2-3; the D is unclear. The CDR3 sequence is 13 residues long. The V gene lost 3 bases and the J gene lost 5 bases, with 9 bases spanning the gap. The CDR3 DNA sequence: TGTGCCAGCAGTTTGTTAAAGGGAGATACGCAGTATTTT. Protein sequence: CASSLLKGDTQYF.

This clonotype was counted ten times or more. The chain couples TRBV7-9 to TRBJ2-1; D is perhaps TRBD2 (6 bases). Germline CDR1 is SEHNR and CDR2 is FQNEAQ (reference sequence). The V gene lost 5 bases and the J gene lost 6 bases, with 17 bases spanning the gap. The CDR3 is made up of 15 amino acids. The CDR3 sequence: CASSLKAGTLNEQFF. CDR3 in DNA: TGTGCCAGCAGCCTTAAGGCCGGGACTCTCAATGAGCAGTTCTTC.

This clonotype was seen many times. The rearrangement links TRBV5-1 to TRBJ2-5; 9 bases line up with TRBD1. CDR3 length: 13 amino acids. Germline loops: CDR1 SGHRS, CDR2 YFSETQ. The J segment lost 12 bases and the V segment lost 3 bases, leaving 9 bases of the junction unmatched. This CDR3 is CASSSRDRAAEYF. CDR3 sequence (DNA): TGCGCCAGCAGCTCCCGGGACAGGGCCGCGGAGTACTTC.

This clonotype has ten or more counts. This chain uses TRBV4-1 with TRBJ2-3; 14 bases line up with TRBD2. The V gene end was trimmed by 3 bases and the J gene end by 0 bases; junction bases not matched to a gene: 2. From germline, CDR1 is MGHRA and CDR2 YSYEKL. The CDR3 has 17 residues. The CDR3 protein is CASSHGLAGGSTDTQYF. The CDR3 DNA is TGCGCCAGCAGCCATGGACTAGCGGGGGGTAGCACAGATACGCAGTATTTT.